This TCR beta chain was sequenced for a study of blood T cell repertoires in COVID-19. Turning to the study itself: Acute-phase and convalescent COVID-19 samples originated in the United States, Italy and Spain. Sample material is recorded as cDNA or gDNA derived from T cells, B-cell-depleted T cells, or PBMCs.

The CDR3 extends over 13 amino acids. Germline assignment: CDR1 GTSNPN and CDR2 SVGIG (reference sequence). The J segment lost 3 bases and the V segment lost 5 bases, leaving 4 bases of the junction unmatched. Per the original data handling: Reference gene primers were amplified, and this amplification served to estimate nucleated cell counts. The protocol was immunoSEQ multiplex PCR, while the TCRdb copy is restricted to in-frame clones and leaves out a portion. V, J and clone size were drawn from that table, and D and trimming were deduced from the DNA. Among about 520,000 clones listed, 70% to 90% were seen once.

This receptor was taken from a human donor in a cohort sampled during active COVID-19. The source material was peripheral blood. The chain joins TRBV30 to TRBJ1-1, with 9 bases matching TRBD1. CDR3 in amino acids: CAWERTGDTEAFF. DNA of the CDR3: TGTGCCTGGGAGCGGACAGGGGACACTGAAGCTTTCTTT.